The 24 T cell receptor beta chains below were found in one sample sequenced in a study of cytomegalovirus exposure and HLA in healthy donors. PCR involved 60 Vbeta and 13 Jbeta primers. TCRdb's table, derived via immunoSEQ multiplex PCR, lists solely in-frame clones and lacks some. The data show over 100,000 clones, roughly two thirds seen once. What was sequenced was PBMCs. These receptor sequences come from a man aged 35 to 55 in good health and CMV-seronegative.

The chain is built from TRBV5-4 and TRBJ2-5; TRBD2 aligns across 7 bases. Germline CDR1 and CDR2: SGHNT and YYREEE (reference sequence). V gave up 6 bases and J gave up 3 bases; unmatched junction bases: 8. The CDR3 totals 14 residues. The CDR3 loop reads CASTARGGKETQYF. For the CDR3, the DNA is TGTGCCAGCACTGCACGCGGGGGAAAAGAGACCCAGTACTTC.

CDR3 protein: CASSRDFGPYEQYF. CDR3 nucleotides: TGCGCCAGCAGCCGGGACTTCGGACCCTACGAGCAGTACTTC. The chain carries TRBV5-1 and TRBJ2-7, with D perhaps matching TRBD2 (6 bases). Germline loops: CDR1 SGHRS, CDR2 YFSETQ. CDR3 length: 14 residues. V lost 4 bases and J 2 bases, leaving 13 bases between the germline ends.

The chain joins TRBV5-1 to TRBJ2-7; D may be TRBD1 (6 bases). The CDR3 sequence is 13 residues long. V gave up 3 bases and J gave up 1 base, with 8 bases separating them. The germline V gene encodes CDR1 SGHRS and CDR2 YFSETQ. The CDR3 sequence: CASSSDSSYEQYF. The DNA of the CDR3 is TGCGCCAGCAGCTCGGACAGTTCCTACGAGCAGTACTTC. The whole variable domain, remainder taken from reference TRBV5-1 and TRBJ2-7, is KAGVTQTPRYLIKTRGQQVTLSCSPISGHRSVSWYQQTPGQGLQFLFEYFSETQRNKGNFPGRFSGRQFSNSRSEMNVSTLELGDSALYLCASSSDSSYEQYFGPGTRLTVT.

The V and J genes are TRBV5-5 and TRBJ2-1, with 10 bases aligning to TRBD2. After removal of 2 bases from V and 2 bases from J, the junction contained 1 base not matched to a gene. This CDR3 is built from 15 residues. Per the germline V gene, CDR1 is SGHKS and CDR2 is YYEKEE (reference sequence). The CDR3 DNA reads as TGTGCCAGCAGCTTAAGCGGGGGGGCCTACAATGAGCAGTTCTTC. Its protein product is CASSLSGGAYNEQFF.

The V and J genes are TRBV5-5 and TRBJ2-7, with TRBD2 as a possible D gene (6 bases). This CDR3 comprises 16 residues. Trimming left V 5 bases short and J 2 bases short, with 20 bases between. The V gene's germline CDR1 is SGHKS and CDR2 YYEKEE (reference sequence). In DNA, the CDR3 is TGTGCCAGCAGGGAGAGCACTCTGCGGGATACCTACGAGCAGTACTTC. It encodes CASRESTLRDTYEQYF.

This CDR3 reads CASSPPLVGTGLDTQYF. DNA of the CDR3: TGTGCCAGCAGCCCTCCCCTGGTGGGGACAGGGTTGGATACGCAGTATTTT. The chain recombines TRBV7-9 with TRBJ2-3, with 9 bases identical to TRBD1. This CDR3 has 17 amino acids. Germline V gene data show CDR1 as SEHNR and CDR2 as FQNEAQ (reference sequence). The ends lost 5 bases at V and 6 bases at J; junction bases unmatched: 15.

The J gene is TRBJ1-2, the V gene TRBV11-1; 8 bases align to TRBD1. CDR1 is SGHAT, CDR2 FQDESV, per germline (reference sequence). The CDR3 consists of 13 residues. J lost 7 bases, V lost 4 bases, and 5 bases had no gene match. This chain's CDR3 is CASSSGQGLGYTF. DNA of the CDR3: TGTGCCAGCAGCTCCGGACAGGGTCTTGGCTACACCTTC.

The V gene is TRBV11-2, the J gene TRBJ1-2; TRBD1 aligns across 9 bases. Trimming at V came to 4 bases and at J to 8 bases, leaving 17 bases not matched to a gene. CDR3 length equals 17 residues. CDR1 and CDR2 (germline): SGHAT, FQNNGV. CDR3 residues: CASSSSGQGPRRGGYTF. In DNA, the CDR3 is TGTGCCAGCAGCTCTAGCGGACAGGGGCCCCGACGAGGGGGCTACACCTTC.

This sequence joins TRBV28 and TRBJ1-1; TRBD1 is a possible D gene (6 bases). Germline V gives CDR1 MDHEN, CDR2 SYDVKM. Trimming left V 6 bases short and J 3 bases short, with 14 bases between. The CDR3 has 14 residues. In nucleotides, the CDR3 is TGTGCCAGCAGGCGCGGACAGAGATACACTGAAGCTTTCTTT. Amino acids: CASRRGQRYTEAFF.

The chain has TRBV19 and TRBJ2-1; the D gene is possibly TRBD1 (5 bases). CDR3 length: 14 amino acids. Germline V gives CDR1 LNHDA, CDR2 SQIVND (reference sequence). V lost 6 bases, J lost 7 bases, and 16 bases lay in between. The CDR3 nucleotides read TGTGCCAGTAGGAGGACACAAAATGCGAATGAGCAGTTCTTC. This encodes CASRRTQNANEQFF.

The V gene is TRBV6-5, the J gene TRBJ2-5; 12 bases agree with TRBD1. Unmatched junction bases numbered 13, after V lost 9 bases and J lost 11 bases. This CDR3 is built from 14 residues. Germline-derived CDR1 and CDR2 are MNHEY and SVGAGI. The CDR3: CASGPGQGAGEQYF. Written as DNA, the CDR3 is TGTGCCAGTGGGCCGGGACAGGGGGCGGGGGAGCAGTACTTC.

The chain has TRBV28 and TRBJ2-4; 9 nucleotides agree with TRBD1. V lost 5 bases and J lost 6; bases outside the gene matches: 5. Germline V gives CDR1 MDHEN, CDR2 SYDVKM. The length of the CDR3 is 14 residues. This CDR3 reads CASSPPGQGNIQYF. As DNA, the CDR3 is TGTGCCAGCAGTCCCCCGGGACAGGGAAACATTCAGTACTTC.

The CDR3 nucleotides read TGTGCCAGCACCCCCAGGGGGGACTCCTACGAGCAGTACTTC. Translation: CASTPRGDSYEQYF. The chain recombines TRBV7-8 with TRBJ2-7; weak D call: TRBD1 (7 bases). The V and J ends lost 7 bases and 0 bases respectively, with 13 bases between them. CDR1 and CDR2 (germline): SGHVS, FQNEAQ. The CDR3 is 14 residues long.

The CDR3 nucleotides read TGCGCCAGCAGCTCCGCAGGGGGCTCGGAGGAAAAACTGTTTTTT. This codes for CASSSAGGSEEKLFF. This chain links TRBV5-1 with TRBJ1-4; 8 nucleotides align to TRBD1. Trimming cost V 3 bases and J 8 bases; bases outside gene matches: 9. Germline CDR1 is SGHRS and CDR2 is YFSETQ. The CDR3 sequence is 15 residues long.

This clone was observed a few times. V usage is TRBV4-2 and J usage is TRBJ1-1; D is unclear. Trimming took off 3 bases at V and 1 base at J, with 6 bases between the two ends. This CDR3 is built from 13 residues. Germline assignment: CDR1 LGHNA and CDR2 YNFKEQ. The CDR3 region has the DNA TGTGCCAGCAGCCAGTACACGAACACTGAAGCTTTCTTT. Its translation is CASSQYTNTEAFF.

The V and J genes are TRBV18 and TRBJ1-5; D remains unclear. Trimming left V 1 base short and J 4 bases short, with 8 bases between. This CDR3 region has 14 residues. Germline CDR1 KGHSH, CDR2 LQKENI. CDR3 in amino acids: CASSPRASNQPQHF. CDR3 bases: TGTGCCAGCTCACCACGGGCTTCAAATCAGCCCCAGCATTTT.

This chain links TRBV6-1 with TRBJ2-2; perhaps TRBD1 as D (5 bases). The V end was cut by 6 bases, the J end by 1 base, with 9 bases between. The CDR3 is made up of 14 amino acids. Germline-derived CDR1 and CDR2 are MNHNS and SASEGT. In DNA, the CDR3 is TGTGCCAGCAGCGACAGCTGGAACACCGGGGAGCTGTTTTTT. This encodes CASSDSWNTGELFF.

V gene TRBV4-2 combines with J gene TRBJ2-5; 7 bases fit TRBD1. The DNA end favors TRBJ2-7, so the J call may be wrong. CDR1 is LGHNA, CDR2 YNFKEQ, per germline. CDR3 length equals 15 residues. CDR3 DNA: TGTGCCAGCAGCCAAGATAACAGGGGCACCTACGAGCAGTACTTC. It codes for CASSQDNRGTYEQYF.

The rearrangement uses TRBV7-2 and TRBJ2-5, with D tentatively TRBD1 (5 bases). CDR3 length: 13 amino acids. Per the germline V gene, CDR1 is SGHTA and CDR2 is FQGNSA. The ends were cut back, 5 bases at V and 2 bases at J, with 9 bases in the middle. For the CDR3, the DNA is TGTGCCAGCAGCCGTGGACAACAAGAGACCCAGTACTTC. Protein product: CASSRGQQETQYF.

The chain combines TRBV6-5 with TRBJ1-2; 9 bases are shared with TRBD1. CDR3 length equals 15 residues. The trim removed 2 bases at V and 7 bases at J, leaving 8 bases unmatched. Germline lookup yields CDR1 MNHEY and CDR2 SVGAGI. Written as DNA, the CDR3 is TGTGCCAGCAGTTACGGTGGACAGGGGTACTCTGGCTACACCTTC. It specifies CASSYGGQGYSGYTF.

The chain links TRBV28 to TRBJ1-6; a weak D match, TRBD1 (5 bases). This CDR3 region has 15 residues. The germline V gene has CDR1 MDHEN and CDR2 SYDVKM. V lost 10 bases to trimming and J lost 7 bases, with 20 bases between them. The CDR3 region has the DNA TGTGCCACCCTAAAACGGGGGATGGGAAATTCACCCCTCCACTTT. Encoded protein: CATLKRGMGNSPLHF.

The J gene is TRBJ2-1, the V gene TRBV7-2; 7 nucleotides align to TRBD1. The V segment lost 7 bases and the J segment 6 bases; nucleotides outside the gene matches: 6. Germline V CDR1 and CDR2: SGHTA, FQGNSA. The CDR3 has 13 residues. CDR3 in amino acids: CASKGAGSNEQFF. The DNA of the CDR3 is TGTGCCAGCAAGGGGGCAGGAAGCAATGAGCAGTTCTTC.

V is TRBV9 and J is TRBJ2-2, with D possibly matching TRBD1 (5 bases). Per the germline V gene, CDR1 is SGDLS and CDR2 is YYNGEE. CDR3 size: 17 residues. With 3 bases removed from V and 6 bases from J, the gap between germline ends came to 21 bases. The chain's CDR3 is CASSAPTQGITAGELFF. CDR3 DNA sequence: TGTGCCAGCAGCGCCCCAACGCAGGGAATCACGGCCGGGGAGCTGTTTTTT.

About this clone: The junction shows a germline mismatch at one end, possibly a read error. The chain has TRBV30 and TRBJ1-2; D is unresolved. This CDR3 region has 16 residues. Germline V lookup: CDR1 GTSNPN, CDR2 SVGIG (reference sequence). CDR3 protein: CAWTGSEGFRIYGYPF. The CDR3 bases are TGTGCCTGGACCGGGTCAGAGGGATTTAGGATCTATGGCTACCCCTTC.